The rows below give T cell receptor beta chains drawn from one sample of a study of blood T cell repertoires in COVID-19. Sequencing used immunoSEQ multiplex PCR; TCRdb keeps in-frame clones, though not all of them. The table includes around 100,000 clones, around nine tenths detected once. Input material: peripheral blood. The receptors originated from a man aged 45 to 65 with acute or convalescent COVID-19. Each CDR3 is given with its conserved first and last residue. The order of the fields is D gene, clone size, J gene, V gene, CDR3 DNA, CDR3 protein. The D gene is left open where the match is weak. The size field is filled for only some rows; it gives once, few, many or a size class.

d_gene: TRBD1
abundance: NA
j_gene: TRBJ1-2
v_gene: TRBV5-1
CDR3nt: TGCGCCAGCAGCTGGGATGGACAGGCCCATGGCTACACCTTC
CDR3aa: CASSWDGQAHGYTF

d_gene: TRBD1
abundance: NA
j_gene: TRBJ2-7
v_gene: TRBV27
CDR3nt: TGTGCCAGCAGTTTCGACAGGGAATACGAGCAGTACTTC
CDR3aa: CASSFDREYEQYF

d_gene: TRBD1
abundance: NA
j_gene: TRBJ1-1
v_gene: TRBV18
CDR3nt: TGTGCCAGCTCACCACGGACAGGGTCGTGGAACACTGAAGCTTTCTTT
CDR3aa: CASSPRTGSWNTEAFF

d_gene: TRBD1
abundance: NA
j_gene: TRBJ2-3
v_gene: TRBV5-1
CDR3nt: TGCGCCAGCAGGGGACAGGGGGCGGTTACAGATACGCAGTATTTT
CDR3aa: CASRGQGAVTDTQYF

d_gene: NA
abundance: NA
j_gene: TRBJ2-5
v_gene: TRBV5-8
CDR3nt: TGTGCCAGCAGCGCCACAGGGTTTGCAGAGACCCAGTACTTC
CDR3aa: CASSATGFAETQYF

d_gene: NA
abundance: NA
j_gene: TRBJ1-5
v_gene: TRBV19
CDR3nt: TGTGCCAGTAGTATCCTGGCAGGGGGCAATCAGCCCCAGCATTTT
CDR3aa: CASSILAGGNQPQHF

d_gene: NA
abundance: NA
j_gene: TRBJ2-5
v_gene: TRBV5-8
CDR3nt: TGTGCCAGCAGCTTGGACAGCAAGTACCAAGAGACCCAGTACTTC
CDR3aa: CASSLDSKYQETQYF

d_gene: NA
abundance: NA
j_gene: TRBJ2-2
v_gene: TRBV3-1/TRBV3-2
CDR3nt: TGTGCCAGCAGCCAAAAAAGGCTAGACGGATACACCGGGGAGCTGTTTTTT
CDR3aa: CASSQKRLDGYTGELFF

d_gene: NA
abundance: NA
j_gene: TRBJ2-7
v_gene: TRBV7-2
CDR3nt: TGTGCCAGCAGCTTAGCGTTCGGCCAGGGGTTTTTGGAGCAGTACTTC
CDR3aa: CASSLAFGQGFLEQYF

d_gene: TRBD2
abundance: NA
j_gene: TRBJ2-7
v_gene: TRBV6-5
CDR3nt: TGTGCCAGCAGAGCAGCGGGAGGGCCGGGCGAGCAGTACTTC
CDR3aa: CASRAAGGPGEQYF

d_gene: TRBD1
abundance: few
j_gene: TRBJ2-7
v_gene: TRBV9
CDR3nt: TGTGCCAGCAGCCCCGACAGGGGGCCAGGCTCCTACGAGCAGTACTTC
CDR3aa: CASSPDRGPGSYEQYF

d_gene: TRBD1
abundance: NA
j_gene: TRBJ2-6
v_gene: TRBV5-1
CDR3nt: TGCGCCAGCAGAGCTGAACCGGGACAGAGCTCTGGGGCCAACGTCCTGACTTTC
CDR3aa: CASRAEPGQSSGANVLTF

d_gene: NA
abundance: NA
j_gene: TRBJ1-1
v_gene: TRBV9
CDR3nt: TGTGCCAGCAGCGCAGGGAGGGGCGGCACTGAAGCTTTCTTT
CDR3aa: CASSAGRGGTEAFF

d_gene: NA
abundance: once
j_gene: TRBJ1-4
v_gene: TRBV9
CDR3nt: TGTGCCAGCAGCGTAGCTGGAGGGGCAGCCGGGGAAAAACTGTTTTTT
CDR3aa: CASSVAGGAAGEKLFF

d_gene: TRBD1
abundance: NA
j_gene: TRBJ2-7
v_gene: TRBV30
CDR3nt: TGTGCCTGGAGGAGAGGCGGACAGGGGGCAGTAAACGAGCAGTACTTC
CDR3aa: CAWRRGGQGAVNEQYF

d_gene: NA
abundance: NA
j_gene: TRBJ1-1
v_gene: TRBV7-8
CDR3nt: TGTGCCAGCAGCCTACGGGAGAACACTGAAGCTTTCTTT
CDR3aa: CASSLRENTEAFF

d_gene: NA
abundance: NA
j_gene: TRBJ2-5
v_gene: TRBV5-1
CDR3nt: TGCGCCAGCAGCCCTACAGGGACCAGCCGGGGAGAGACCCAGTACTTC
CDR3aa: CASSPTGTSRGETQYF

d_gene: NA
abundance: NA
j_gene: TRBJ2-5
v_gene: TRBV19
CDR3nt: TGTGCCAGTAGTCGGATAGCGGAAAATCAAGAGACCCAGTACTTC
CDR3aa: CASSRIAENQETQYF

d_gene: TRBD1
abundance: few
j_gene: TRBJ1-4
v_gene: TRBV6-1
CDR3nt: TGTGCCAGCAGTGACCTACAGGGGGCGAGGGAAAAACTGTTTTTT
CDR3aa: CASSDLQGAREKLFF

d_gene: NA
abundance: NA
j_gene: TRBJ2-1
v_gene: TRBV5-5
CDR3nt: TGTGCCAGCAGCTTGGGCTCCAGATACAATGAGCAGTTCTTC
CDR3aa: CASSLGSRYNEQFF

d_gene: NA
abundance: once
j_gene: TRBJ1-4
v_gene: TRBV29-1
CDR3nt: TGCAGCGTCCGGGTGACTCGTGATGAAAAACTGTTTTTT
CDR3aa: CSVRVTRDEKLFF

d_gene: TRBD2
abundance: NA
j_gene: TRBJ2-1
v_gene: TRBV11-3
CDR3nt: TGTGCCAGCAGCTCAAGCGGGAGGATGGATAGGAATGAGCAGTTCTTC
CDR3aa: CASSSSGRMDRNEQFF

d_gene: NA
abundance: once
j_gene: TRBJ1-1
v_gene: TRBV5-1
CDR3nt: TGCGCCAGCAGCTCCGATCCACAGGGGAACACTGAAGCTTTCTTT
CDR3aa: CASSSDPQGNTEAFF

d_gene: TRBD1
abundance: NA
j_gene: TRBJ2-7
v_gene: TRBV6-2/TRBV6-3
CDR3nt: TGTGCCAGCAGTTACTCTACCCCGGGACAGACCTACGAGCAGTACTTC
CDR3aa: CASSYSTPGQTYEQYF

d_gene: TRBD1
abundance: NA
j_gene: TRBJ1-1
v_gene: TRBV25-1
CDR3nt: TGTGCCAGCAGCGCAGGGGGCGTAGAGACGATGAACACTGAAGCTTTCTTT
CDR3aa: CASSAGGVETMNTEAFF

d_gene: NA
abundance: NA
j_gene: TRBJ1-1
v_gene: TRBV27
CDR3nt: TGTGCCAGCAGTCAGTACAGGGCTATCGTAACCACCGAAGCTTTCTTT
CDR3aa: CASSQYRAIVTTEAFF

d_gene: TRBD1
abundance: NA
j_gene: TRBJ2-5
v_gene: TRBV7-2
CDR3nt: TGTGCCAGCAGCTTTCGGGGGACAGGGGGCGAAGAGACCCAGTACTTC
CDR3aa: CASSFRGTGGEETQYF

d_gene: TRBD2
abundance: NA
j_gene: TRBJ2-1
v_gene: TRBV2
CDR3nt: TGTGCCAGCAGTGCGACTAGCGGGAGTGTCTTTATAAGTGAGCAGTTCTTC
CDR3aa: CASSATSGSVFISEQFF

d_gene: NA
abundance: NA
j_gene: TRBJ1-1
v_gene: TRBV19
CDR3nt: TGTGCCAGTAGTATAGGTCTGAGGGCCAACGAAGAAGCTTTCTTT
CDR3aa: CASSIGLRANEEAFF

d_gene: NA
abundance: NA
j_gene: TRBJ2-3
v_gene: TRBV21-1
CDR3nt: TGTGCCAGCAGCAAAGATAACGCCGCGGATACGCAGTATTTT
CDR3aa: CASSKDNAADTQYF

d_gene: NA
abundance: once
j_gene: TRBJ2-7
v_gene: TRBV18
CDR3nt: TGTGCCAGCTCACCCGGGACTGTCTCCTACGAGCAGTACTTC
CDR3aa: CASSPGTVSYEQYF

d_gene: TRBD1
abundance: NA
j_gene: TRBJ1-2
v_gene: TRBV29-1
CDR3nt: TGCAGCGTTCTCGCCGGGACAGGGGTAGGCTACACCTTC
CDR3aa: CSVLAGTGVGYTF

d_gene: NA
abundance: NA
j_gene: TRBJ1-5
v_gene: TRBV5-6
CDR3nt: TGTGCCAGCAGCTTGGGGTCAGGGATTTCCAATCAGCCCCAGCATTTT
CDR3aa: CASSLGSGISNQPQHF

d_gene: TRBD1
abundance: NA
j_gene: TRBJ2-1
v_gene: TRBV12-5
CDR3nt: TGTGCTAGTGGTCCGACAGGGGGAAGCAATGAGCAGTTCTTC
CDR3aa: CASGPTGGSNEQFF

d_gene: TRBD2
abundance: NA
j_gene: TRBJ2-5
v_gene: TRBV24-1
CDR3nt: TGTGCCACCAGTGTTCTACAGCGGGAGTACCAAGAGACCCAGTACTTC
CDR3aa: CATSVLQREYQETQYF

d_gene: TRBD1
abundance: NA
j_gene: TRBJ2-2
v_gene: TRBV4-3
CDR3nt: TGCGCCAGCAGCCAAGAGGACAGGGGGCAACCAAACACCGGGGAGCTGTTTTTT
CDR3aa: CASSQEDRGQPNTGELFF

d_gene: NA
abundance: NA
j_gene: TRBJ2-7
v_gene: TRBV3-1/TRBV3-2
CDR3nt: TGTGCCAGCAGCCAAGCCCTACAGGCAGAAACCTACGAGCAGTACTTC
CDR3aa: CASSQALQAETYEQYF

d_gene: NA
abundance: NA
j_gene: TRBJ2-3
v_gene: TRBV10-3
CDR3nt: TGTGCCTCACAGGGTAGCACAGATACGCAGTATTTT
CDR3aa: CASQGSTDTQYF

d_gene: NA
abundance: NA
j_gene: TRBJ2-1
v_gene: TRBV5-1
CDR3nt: TGCGCCAGCAGCTTGGGGCAGGGATTTGTAGATGAGCAGTTCTTC
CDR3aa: CASSLGQGFVDEQFF

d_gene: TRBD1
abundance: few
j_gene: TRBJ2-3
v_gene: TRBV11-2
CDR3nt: TGTGCCAGCAGCTTCAGACAGGGGGGAGGCACAGATACGCAGTATTTT
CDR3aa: CASSFRQGGGTDTQYF

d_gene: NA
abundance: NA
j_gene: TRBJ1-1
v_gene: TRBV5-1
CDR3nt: TGCGCCAGCAGCTTGGAAGGAGGGATGAACACTGAAGCTTTCTTT
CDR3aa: CASSLEGGMNTEAFF

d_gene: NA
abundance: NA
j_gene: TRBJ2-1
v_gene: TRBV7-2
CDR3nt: TGTGCCAGCAGCTTATTGCGGGGCTCCTACAATGAGCAGTTCTTC
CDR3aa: CASSLLRGSYNEQFF

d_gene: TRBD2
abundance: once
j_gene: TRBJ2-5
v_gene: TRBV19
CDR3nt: TGTGCCAGTAGTTCCCGGACTAGCGGGAACCAAGAGACCCAGTACTTC
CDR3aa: CASSSRTSGNQETQYF

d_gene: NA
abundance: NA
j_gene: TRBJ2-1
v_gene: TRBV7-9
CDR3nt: TGTGCCAGCAGCTTAGGTCTAGCGAGATGGAATGAGCAGTTCTTC
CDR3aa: CASSLGLARWNEQFF

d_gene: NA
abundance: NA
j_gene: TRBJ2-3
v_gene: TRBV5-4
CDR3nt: TGTGCCAGCAGACCGACTGCCCTTAGCACAGATACGCAGTATTTT
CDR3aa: CASRPTALSTDTQYF

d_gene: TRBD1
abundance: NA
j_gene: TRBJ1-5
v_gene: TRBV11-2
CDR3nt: TGTGCCAGCAGCTCGACAGGGAGGCAGCCCCAGCATTTT
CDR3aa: CASSSTGRQPQHF

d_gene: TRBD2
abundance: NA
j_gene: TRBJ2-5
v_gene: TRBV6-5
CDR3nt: TGTGCCAGCAGTTACAATCTCGCGGGAGGGGGAGAGACCCAGTACTTC
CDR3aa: CASSYNLAGGGETQYF

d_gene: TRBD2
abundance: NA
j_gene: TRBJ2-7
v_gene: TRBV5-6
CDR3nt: TGTGCCAGCAGCTTGGTTCGACTAGCGGGGGACGAGCAGTACTTC
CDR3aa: CASSLVRLAGDEQYF

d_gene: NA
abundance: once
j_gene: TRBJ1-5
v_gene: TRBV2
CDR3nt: TGTGCCAGCAGTGAAGCAAAGGGGTTTCAGCCCCAGCATTTT
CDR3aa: CASSEAKGFQPQHF

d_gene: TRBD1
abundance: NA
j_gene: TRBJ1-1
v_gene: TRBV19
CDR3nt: TGTGCCAGTAGTATCCAGGGGGGAACTGAAGCTTTCTTT
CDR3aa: CASSIQGGTEAFF

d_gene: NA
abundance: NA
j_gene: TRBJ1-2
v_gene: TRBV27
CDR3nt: TGTGCCAGCAGTTTAGCGGGGGGCCTCTATGGCTACACCTTC
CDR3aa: CASSLAGGLYGYTF

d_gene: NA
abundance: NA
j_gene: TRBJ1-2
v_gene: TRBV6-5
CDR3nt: TGTGCCAGCAGTTACCGGGCACCACCTGAGCGGGGTGGCTACACCTTC
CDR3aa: CASSYRAPPERGGYTF

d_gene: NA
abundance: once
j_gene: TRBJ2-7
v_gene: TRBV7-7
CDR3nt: TGTGCCAGCAGCTTAGAGACAGCTTCTGAGCAGTACTTC
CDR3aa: CASSLETASEQYF

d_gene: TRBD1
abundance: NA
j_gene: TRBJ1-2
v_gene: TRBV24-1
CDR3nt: TGTGCCACCAGTGCCGGGGGACAGGACTACTATGGCTACACCTTC
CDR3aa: CATSAGGQDYYGYTF

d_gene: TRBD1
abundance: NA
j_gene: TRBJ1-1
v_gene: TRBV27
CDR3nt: TGTGCCAGCAGTTTAGAGGGGGCTCTGAACACTGAAGCTTTCTTT
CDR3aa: CASSLEGALNTEAFF